These 5 T cell receptor beta chains came from one sample sequenced in a study of human T cells and chemical hapten exposure. As to time point: patch test 1, 2 weeks after DPC sensitization. Noted treatment: therapeutic diphenylcyclopropenone sensitization with weekly scalp DPC. TCRdb processed the RACE reads anew with MiXCR; each CDR3 protein has one entry. The sample lists 120,000 or so distinct CDR3 sequences; 12% to 15% were seen once. Source: whole blood, taken in connection with sensitization to the hapten diphenylcyclopropenone (DPC). All receptors derive from a young man with alopecia areata. Some clones in this sample may be carry-over from other donors' samples.

To note about this clonotype: One end of the junction fails to match germline, which may point to a read error. The V call is TRBV6-2 or TRBV6-3, the J call TRBJ2-4; TRBD2 matches at 8 bases. Germline lookup yields CDR1 MNHEY and CDR2 SVGEGT. The CDR3 spans 12 residues. The CDR3 sequence: CASSRAGGSENF. CDR3 bases: TGTGCCAGCAGTCGCGCGGGGGGAAGTGAGAACTTC.

The chain is built from TRBV6-6 and TRBJ1-4; perhaps TRBD1 as D (5 bases). V lost 8 bases and J 11 bases, leaving 15 bases between the germline ends. CDR1 is MNHNY and CDR2 is SVGAGI in the germline V gene (reference sequence). The CDR3 totals 12 residues. Here the CDR3 reads CASGTVSGKLFF. The CDR3 region has the DNA TGTGCCAGCGGGACGGTTTCGGGGAAACTGTTTTTT.

J is TRBJ1-2 and V is TRBV9; no clear D. CDR3 length: 14 residues. Germline assignment: CDR1 SGDLS and CDR2 YYNGEE. The V end was cut by 0 bases, the J end by 5 bases, with 11 bases between. The CDR3 DNA reads as TGTGCCAGCAGCGTAGAAGTGGGGAATTATGGCTACACCTTC. Its protein product is CASSVEVGNYGYTF.

V usage is TRBV5-6 and J usage is TRBJ2-3, with 8 bases lining up with TRBD2. This CDR3 is built from 16 residues. The V and J ends lost 3 bases and 5 bases, in that order; junction bases with no gene match: 11. The V gene's germline CDR1 is SGHDT and CDR2 YYEEEE. Here the CDR3 reads CASSYYSGAAIDTQYF. The CDR3 nucleotides are TGTGCCAGCAGCTACTATAGCGGGGCCGCCATAGATACGCAGTATTTT.

This sequence joins TRBV11-2 and TRBJ2-1; D not resolved. Germline CDR1 is SGHAT and CDR2 is FQNNGV. The CDR3 extends over 14 amino acids. Trimming cost V 0 bases and J 12 bases, with 15 bases left between them. CDR3 sequence: CASSLDLLSPRQFF. The DNA for the CDR3 is TGTGCCAGCAGCTTAGATTTACTCTCGCCTCGGCAGTTCTTC.